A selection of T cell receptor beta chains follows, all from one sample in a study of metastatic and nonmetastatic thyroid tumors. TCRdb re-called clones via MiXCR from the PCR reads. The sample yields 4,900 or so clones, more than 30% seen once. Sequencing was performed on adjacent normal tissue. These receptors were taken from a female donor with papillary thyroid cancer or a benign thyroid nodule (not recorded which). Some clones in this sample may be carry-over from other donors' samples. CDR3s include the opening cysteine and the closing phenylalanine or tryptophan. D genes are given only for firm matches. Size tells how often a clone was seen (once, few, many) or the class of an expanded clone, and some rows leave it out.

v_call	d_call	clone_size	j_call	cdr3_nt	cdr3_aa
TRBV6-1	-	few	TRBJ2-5	TGTGCCAGCAGCATCAGGGAGACCCAGTACTTC	CASSIRETQYF
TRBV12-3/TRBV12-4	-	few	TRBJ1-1	TGTGCCAGCAGTTTGATCGGTTCCTCGGGACTAACGAACACTGAAGCTTTCTTT	CASSLIGSSGLTNTEAFF
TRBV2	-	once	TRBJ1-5	TGTGCCAGCAGTGAAGCGGGGCTCTCCATAAGCAATCAGCCCCAGCATTTT	CASSEAGLSISNQPQHF
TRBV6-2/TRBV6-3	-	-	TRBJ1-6	TGTGCCAGCAGTTTCGCGGCGGCTTCACCCCTCCACTTT	CASSFAAASPLHF
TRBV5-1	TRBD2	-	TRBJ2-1	TGCGCCAGCAGCTTGGAACTAGCGGGAGGTAAGGATGAGCAGTTCTTC	CASSLELAGGKDEQFF
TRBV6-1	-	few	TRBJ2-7	TGTGCCAGCATCATGGTGGCGGGAAATACCTACGAGCAGTACTTC	CASIMVAGNTYEQYF
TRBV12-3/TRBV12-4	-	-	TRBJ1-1	TGTGCCAGCAGTTTGGGTGGCTACGCTGAAGCTTTCTTT	CASSLGGYAEAFF
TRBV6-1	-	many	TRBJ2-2	TGTGCCAGCAGCGAGATAAACACCGGGGAGCTGTTTTTT	CASSEINTGELFF
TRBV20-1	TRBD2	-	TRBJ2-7	TGCAGTGCCGAAATAGCGGGAGGGGGGGACTACGAGCAGTACTTC	CSAEIAGGGDYEQYF
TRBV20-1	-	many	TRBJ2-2	TGCAGTGCTATAAGACCTCCTTCTAGGGAGCTGTTTTTT	CSAIRPPSRELFF
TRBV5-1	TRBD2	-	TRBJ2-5	TGCGCCAGCAGCTCCGGACTAGCGGGAGGGGGTAGGGTCCAAGAGACCCAGTACTTC	CASSSGLAGGGRVQETQYF
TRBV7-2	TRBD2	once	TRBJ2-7	TGTGCCAGCAGCTTAGCAGCGTCTAGCGGGGTTAGCTCCTACGAGCAGTACTTC	CASSLAASSGVSSYEQYF
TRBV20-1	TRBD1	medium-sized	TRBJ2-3	TGCAGTGCCCAAGACAGGGTGACAGATACGCAGTATTTT	CSAQDRVTDTQYF
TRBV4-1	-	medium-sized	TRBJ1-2	TGCGCCAGCAGCCAAGTGGCTCCGCCCGTCTATGGCTACACCTTC	CASSQVAPPVYGYTF
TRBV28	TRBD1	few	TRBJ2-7	TGTGCCAGCAGTATTCCCGGGACAGGGGTTTACGAGCAGTACTTC	CASSIPGTGVYEQYF
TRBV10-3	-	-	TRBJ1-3	TGTGCCATCAGGAATAACGACGCTGGAAACACCATATATTTT	CAIRNNDAGNTIYF